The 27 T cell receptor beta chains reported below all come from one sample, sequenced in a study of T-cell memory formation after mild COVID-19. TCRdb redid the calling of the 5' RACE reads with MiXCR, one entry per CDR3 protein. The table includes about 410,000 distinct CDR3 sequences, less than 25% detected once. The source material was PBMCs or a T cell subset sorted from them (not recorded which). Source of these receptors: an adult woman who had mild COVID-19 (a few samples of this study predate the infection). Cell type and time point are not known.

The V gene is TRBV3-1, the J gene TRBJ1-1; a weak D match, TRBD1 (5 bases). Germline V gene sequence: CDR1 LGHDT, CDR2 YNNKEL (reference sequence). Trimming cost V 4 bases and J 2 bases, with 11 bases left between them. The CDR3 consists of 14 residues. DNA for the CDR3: TGTGCCAGCAGCCTCAGGGAAATAAACACTGAAGCTTTCTTT. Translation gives CASSLREINTEAFF.

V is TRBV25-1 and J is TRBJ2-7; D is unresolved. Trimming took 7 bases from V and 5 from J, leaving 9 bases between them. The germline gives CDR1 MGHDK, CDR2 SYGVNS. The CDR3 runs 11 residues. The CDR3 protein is CASTARNEQYF. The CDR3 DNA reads TGTGCCAGCACGGCGAGGAACGAGCAGTACTTC.

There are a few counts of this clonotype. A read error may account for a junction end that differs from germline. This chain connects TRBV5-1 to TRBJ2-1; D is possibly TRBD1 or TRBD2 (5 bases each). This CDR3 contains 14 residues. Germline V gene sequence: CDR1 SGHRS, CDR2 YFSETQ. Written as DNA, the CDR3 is TGCGCGAGCAGCCCTTCAGGGACCCACAATGAGCAGTTCTTC. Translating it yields CASSPSGTHNEQFF. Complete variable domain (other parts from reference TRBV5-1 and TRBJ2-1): KAGVTQTPRYLIKTRGQQVTLSCSPISGHRSVSWYQQTPGQGLQFLFEYFSETQRNKGNFPGRFSGRQFSNSRSEMNVSTLELGDSALYLCASSPSGTHNEQFFGPGTRLTVL.

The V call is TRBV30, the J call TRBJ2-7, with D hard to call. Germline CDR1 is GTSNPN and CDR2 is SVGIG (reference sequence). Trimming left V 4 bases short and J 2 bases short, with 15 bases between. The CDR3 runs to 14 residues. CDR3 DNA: TGTGCCTGGAAGGTTAGGCGTAATACCTACGAGCAGTACTTC. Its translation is CAWKVRRNTYEQYF.

DNA for the CDR3: TGCGCCAGCAGCTCGGACGGCTACGAGCAGTACTTC. It specifies CASSSDGYEQYF. The chain employs TRBV5-1 and TRBJ2-7; the D is unclear. V was trimmed by 3 bases and J by 3 bases, leaving 7 bases between them. The CDR3 loop spans 12 amino acids. Germline loops: CDR1 SGHRS, CDR2 YFSETQ.

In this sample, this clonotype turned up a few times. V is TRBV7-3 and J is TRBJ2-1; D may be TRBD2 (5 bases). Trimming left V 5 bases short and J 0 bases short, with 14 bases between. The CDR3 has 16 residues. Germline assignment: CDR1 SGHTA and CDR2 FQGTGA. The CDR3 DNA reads TGTGCCAGCAGCCCTCAAGCGGTTAGCTCCTACAATGAGCAGTTCTTC. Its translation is CASSPQAVSSYNEQFF.

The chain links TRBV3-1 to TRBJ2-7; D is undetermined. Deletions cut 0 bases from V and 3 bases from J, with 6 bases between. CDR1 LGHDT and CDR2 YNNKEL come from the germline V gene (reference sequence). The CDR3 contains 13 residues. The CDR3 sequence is CASSQEEFYEQYF. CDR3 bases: TGTGCCAGCAGCCAAGAGGAATTCTACGAGCAGTACTTC.

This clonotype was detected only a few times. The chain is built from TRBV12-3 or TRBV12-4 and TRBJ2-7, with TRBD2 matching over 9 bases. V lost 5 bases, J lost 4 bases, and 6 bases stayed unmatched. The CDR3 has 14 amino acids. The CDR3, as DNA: TGTGCCAGCAGTGGCGGGAGGGCCGGGTACGAGCAGTACTTC. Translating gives CASSGGRAGYEQYF.

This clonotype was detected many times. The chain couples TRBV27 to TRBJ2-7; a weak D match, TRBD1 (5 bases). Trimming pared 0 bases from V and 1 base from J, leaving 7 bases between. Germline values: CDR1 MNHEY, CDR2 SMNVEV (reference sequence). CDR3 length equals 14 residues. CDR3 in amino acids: CASSLSAGSYEQYF. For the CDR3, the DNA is TGTGCCAGCAGTTTATCTGCAGGGTCCTACGAGCAGTACTTC.

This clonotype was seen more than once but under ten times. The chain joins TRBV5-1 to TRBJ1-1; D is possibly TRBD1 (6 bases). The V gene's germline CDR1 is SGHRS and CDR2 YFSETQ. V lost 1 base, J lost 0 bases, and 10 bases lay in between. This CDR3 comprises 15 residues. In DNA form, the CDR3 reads TGCGCCAGCAGCTTGAGGACAGACATGAACACTGAAGCTTTCTTT. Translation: CASSLRTDMNTEAFF.

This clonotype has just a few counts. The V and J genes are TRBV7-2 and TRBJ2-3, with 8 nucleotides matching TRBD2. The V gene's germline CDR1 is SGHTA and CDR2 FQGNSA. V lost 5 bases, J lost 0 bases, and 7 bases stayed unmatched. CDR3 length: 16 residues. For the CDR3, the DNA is TGTGCCAGCAGCAGGAGACTAGCGTCTAGCACAGATACGCAGTATTTT. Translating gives CASSRRLASSTDTQYF.

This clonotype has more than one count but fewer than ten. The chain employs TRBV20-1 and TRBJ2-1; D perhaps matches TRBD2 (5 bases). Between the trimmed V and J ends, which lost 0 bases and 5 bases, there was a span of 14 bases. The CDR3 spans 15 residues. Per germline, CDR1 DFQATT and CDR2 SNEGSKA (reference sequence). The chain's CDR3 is CSARDRASSHNEQFF. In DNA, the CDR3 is TGCAGTGCTAGAGATCGGGCTAGCAGCCACAATGAGCAGTTCTTC.

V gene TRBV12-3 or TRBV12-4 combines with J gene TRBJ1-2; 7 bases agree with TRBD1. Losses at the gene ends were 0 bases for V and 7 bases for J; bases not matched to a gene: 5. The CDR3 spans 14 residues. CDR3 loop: CASSLAHRGGGYTF. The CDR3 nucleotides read TGTGCCAGCAGTTTAGCGCACAGGGGAGGTGGCTACACCTTC.

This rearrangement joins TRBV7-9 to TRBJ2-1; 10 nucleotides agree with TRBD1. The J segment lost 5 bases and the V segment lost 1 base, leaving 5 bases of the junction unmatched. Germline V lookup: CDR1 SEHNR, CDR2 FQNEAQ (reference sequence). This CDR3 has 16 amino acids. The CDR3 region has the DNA TGTGCCAGCAGCTTAGGAGGGACAGGGGCGGACAATGAGCAGTTCTTC. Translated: CASSLGGTGADNEQFF.

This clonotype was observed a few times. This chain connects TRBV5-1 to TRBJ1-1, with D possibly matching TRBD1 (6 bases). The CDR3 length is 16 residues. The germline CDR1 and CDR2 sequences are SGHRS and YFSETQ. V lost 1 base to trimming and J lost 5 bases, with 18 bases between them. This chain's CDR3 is CASSLRSGGAYTEAFF. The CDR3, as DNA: TGCGCCAGCAGCTTGCGCTCGGGGGGCGCGTATACTGAAGCTTTCTTT.

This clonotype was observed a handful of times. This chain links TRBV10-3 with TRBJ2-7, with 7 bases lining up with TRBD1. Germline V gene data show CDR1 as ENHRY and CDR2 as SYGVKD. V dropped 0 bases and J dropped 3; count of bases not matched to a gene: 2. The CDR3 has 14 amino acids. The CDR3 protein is CAISESNRGYEQYF. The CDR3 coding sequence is TGTGCCATCAGTGAGTCTAACAGGGGCTACGAGCAGTACTTC.

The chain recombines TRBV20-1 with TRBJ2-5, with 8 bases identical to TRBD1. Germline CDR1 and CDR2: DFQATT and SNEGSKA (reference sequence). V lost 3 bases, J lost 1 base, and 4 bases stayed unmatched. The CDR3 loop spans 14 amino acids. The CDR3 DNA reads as TGCAGTGCTAGCCCTACAGGGGGCCAAGAGACCCAGTACTTC. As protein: CSASPTGGQETQYF.

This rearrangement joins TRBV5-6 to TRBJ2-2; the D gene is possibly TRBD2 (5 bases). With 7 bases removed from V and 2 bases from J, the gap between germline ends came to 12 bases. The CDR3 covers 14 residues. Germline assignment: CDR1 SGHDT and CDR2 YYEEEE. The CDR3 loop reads CASLLGSNTGELFF. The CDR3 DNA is TGTGCCAGCCTTTTAGGGAGTAACACCGGGGAGCTGTTTTTT.

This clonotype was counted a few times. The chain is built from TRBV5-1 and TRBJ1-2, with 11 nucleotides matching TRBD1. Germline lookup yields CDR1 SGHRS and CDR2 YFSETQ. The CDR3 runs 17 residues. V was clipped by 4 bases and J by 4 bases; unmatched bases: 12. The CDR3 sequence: CASSPQTGTGGLYGYTF. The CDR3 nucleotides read TGCGCCAGCAGCCCCCAAACCGGGACAGGGGGACTCTATGGCTACACCTTC. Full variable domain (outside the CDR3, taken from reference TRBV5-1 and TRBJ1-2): KAGVTQTPRYLIKTRGQQVTLSCSPISGHRSVSWYQQTPGQGLQFLFEYFSETQRNKGNFPGRFSGRQFSNSRSEMNVSTLELGDSALYLCASSPQTGTGGLYGYTFGSGTRLTVV.

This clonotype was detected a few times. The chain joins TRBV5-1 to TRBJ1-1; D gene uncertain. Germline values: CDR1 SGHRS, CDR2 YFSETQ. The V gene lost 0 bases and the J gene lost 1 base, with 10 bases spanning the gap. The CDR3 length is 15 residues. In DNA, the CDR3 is TGCGCCAGCAGCTTGGACAGCAGTCCGAACACTGAAGCTTTCTTT. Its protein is CASSLDSSPNTEAFF.

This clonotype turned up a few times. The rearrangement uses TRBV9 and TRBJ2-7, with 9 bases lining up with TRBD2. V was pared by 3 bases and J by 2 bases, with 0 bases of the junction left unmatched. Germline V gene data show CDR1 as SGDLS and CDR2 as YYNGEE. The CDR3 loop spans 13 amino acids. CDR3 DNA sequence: TGTGCCAGCAGCGAGCGGGAGGCCTACGAGCAGTACTTC. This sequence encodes CASSEREAYEQYF.

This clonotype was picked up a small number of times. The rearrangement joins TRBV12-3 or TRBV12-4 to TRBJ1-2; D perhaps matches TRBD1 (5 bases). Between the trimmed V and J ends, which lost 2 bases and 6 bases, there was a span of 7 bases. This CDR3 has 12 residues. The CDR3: CASSLSGNGYTF. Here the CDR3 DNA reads TGTGCCAGCAGTTTATCAGGGAATGGCTACACCTTC.

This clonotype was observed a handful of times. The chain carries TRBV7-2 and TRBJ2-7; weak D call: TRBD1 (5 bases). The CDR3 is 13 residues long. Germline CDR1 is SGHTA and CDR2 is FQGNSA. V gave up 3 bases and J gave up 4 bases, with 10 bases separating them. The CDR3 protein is CASSFGQVYEQYF. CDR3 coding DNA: TGTGCCAGCAGCTTCGGACAAGTATACGAGCAGTACTTC.

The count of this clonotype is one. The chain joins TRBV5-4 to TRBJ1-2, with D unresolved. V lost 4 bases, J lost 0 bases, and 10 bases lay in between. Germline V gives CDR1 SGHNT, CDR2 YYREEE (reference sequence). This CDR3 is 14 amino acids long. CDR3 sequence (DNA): TGTGCCAGCAGCACCCAGGCTTCTAACTATGGCTACACCTTC. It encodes CASSTQASNYGYTF.

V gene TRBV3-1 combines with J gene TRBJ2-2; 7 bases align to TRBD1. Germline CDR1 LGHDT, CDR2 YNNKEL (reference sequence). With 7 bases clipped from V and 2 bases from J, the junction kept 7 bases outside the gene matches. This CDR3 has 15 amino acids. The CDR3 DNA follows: TGTGCCAGCACATCCGGGACAGTAAACACCGGGGAGCTGTTTTTT. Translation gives CASTSGTVNTGELFF. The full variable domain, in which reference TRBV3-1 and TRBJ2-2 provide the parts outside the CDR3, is DTAVSQTPKYLVTQMGNDKSIKCEQNLGHDTMYWYKQDSKKFLKIMFSYNNKELIINETVPNRFSPKSPDKAHLNLHINSLELGDSAVYFCASTSGTVNTGELFFGEGSRLTVL.

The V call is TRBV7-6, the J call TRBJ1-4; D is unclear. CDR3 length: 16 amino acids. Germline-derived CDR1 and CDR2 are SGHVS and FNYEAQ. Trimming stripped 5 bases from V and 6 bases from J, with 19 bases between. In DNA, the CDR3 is TGTGCCAGCAGCCCCCGGCCGGACGATCGGGATGAAAAACTGTTTTTT. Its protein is CASSPRPDDRDEKLFF.

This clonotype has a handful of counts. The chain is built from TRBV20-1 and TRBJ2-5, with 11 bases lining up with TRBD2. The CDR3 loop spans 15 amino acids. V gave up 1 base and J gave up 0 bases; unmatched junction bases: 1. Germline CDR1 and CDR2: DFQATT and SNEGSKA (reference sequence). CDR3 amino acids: CSARVTSGDQETQYF. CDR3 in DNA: TGCAGTGCTAGAGTGACTAGCGGGGACCAAGAGACCCAGTACTTC.